This T cell receptor beta chain was retrieved from a study of shared clonotypes between healthy human individuals. Broader study findings: Sequencing depth was a factor that was expected to affect clonotype sharing among donors. A limitation of the genetic and exposure-history diversity represented arose from few donors.

To note about this clone: Its target is unknown.

Germline V gene data show CDR1 as SGHRS and CDR2 as YFSETQ. This CDR3 region has 16 residues. The J segment lost 0 bases and the V segment lost 1 base, leaving 6 bases of the junction unmatched. It was on ten immunoSEQ deep assay plates that unsorted PBMC DNA was sequenced. Authors' data handling: For the immunoSEQ data, sequences were junction-only without quality scores, so filtering differed. The data were produced by immunoSEQ multiplex PCR, yet TCRdb's version contains in-frame clones alone and is incomplete. That table furnishes V, J and clone size, whereas the DNA furnished D and trimming. This sample has about 470,000 clones, with roughly three quarters found just once.

Sequencing input: PBMCs. The chain couples TRBV5-1 to TRBJ1-2, with TRBD1 matching over 7 bases. This receptor was identified in a woman in her thirties or forties in good health. Some clones in this sample may be carry-over from other donors' samples. This chain's CDR3 is CASSLSLGTANYGYTF. In DNA form, the CDR3 reads TGCGCCAGCAGCTTGTCACTGGGGACAGCTAACTATGGCTACACCTTC.